This TCR beta chain was profiled in a study of CD4 and CD8 cells across lung adenocarcinoma regions. The patients had localized lung adenocarcinoma, a non-small cell subtype. On this clonotype: One junction end does not reproduce the germline sequence, and a read error may be involved.

TCRdb processed the PCR reads anew with MiXCR; each CDR3 protein has one entry. The table records 20,000 to 25,000 distinct CDR3 sequences, over 40% of them present only once. This CDR3 has 14 amino acids. CDR1 and CDR2 from the germline V gene are MNHNS and SASEGT. The specimen sequenced was CD4+ T cells from the center of a lung tumor. This clonotype originated in a male donor with lung adenocarcinoma. The CD4 and CD8 labels of this study may be unreliable. The chain couples TRBV6-1 to TRBJ2-3; 8 bases map to TRBD2. CDR3 nucleotides: TGTGCGGGCAGCGGGGGTGGCGGCACAGAGACGCAGTATTTT. Encoded protein: CAGSGGGGTETQYF.